This TCR beta chain was identified in a study of CD4 T cells in relation to SARS-CoV-2 and coronaviruses. Before the COVID-19 pandemic, during about 2010-2018, CD4+ T cells were taken from unexposed donors. CD4+ T cells were isolated from the cells after about nine days of culture. Libraries were prepared by immunoSEQ multiplex PCR; TCRdb keeps only in-frame clonotypes and omits some of them. Among about 21,000 clones listed, roughly 76% were seen once. Notes on this clone: What it binds is unknown.

The CDR3 totals 14 residues. The V and J ends lost 3 bases and 6 bases, in that order; junction bases with no gene match: 3. Germline assignment: CDR1 ENHRY and CDR2 SYGVKD. V and J are TRBV10-3 and TRBJ2-2; TRBD2 matches 8 bases. Specimen: CD4+ T cells from PBMCs, cultured in vitro. The receptor was isolated from a human donor in good health. CDR3 loop: CAISDRREAGELFF. DNA of the CDR3: TGTGCCATCAGTGACCGGCGGGAGGCCGGGGAGCTGTTTTTT.